This TCR beta chain is from a study of blood T cell repertoires in COVID-19. At the level of the study: COVID-19 samples from acute and convalescent phases originated in the United States, Italy and Spain. In each case, the material was cDNA or gDNA derived from T cells, B-cell-depleted T cells, or PBMCs.

Recruited during active infection, patients (from Seattle) were subsequently followed longitudinally. Per the original methods: Reference gene primer amplification gave estimated nucleated cell counts. Some clones are missing from TCRdb's copy, which holds only in-frame ones; the method was immunoSEQ multiplex PCR. That table is the source of V, J and clone size, and D and trimming were worked out from the DNA. Of over 100,000 clones detected, about nine tenths appear once; the ten largest clones hold about an eighth. The clonotype originates from a woman aged 70-85 years with COVID-19, enrolled during active disease. Specimen: peripheral blood.

CDR3 sequence reads: CASSQDAANQGYSNQPQHF. The CDR3 DNA reads TGTGCCAGCAGCCAAGATGCAGCGAACCAGGGTTATAGCAATCAGCCCCAGCATTTT. V gene TRBV4-2 combines with J gene TRBJ1-5, with a possible D match to TRBD1 (5 bases). The germline V gene encodes CDR1 LGHNA and CDR2 YNFKEQ. CDR3 size: 19 residues. The germline V and J ends were trimmed by 0 bases and 0 bases, with 18 bases remaining between them.